This is a list of T cell receptor beta chains from one sample in a study of cytomegalovirus exposure and HLA in healthy donors. TCRdb's table, derived via immunoSEQ multiplex PCR, lists solely in-frame clones and lacks some. The data contain approximately 150,000 clones, about 80% of them seen just once; the ten biggest clones take up 1.3%. The sample taken for sequencing was PBMCs. These TCRs come from a woman aged 50 to 60 in good health and CMV-seronegative. Both conserved end residues are part of each CDR3. The order of the fields is V gene, clone size, CDR3 length, J gene, D gene, CDR3 protein, CDR3 DNA. D genes are given only for firm matches. Clone size is stated in some rows and not others, as once, few, many or a class when expanded.

v_gene: TRBV11-3
abundance: few
len: 17
j_gene: TRBJ2-3
d_gene: TRBD2
CDR3aa: CASSLDPPSGGRDTQYF
CDR3nt: TGTGCCAGCAGCTTAGATCCGCCTAGCGGGGGTAGAGATACGCAGTATTTT

v_gene: TRBV6-5
abundance: NA
len: 15
j_gene: TRBJ1-3
d_gene: NA
CDR3aa: CASSYTGTDGNTIYF
CDR3nt: TGTGCCAGCAGTTACACAGGGACGGATGGAAACACCATATATTTT

v_gene: TRBV9
abundance: NA
len: 14
j_gene: TRBJ1-5
d_gene: TRBD1
CDR3aa: CASSASGTVQPQHF
CDR3nt: TGTGCCAGCAGCGCGTCCGGGACAGTTCAGCCCCAGCATTTT

v_gene: TRBV5-6
abundance: few
len: 14
j_gene: TRBJ2-7
d_gene: NA
CDR3aa: CASSSTGVLYEQYF
CDR3nt: TGTGCCAGCAGCTCAACCGGGGTTCTGTACGAGCAGTACTTC

v_gene: TRBV29-1
abundance: NA
len: 13
j_gene: TRBJ2-4
d_gene: NA
CDR3aa: CSVESVAKNIQYF
CDR3nt: TGCAGCGTTGAATCCGTAGCCAAAAACATTCAGTACTTC

v_gene: TRBV28
abundance: NA
len: 12
j_gene: TRBJ2-3
d_gene: NA
CDR3aa: CASRDSSDTQYF
CDR3nt: TGTGCCAGCAGGGACAGCTCAGATACGCAGTATTTT

v_gene: TRBV28
abundance: NA
len: 14
j_gene: TRBJ2-3
d_gene: TRBD2
CDR3aa: CASYRRGSGGTQYF
CDR3nt: TGTGCCAGCTATCGACGGGGTAGCGGGGGTACGCAGTATTTT

v_gene: TRBV28
abundance: NA
len: 13
j_gene: TRBJ1-1
d_gene: NA
CDR3aa: CAITLSRNTEAFF
CDR3nt: TGTGCCATTACCTTGAGTAGGAACACTGAAGCTTTCTTT

v_gene: TRBV5-1
abundance: once
len: 16
j_gene: TRBJ1-1
d_gene: NA
CDR3aa: CASSLRGLNTPTEAFF
CDR3nt: TGCGCCAGCAGCTTGAGGGGGTTGAACACTCCCACTGAAGCTTTCTTT

v_gene: TRBV15
abundance: NA
len: 17
j_gene: TRBJ2-3
d_gene: NA
CDR3aa: CATSRDLPLEGADTQYF
CDR3nt: TGTGCCACCAGCAGAGACCTCCCTCTAGAGGGGGCAGATACGCAGTATTTT

v_gene: TRBV11-2
abundance: NA
len: 14
j_gene: TRBJ1-6
d_gene: NA
CDR3aa: CASSSTGYNSSLHF
CDR3nt: TGTGCCAGCAGCTCGACAGGCTATAATTCATCCCTCCACTTT

v_gene: TRBV7-2
abundance: NA
len: 17
j_gene: TRBJ2-4
d_gene: TRBD1
CDR3aa: CASSLESDRSPVNIQYF
CDR3nt: TGTGCCAGCAGCTTAGAATCGGACAGGAGCCCAGTAAACATTCAGTACTTC

v_gene: TRBV9
abundance: once
len: 17
j_gene: TRBJ1-5
d_gene: NA
CDR3aa: CASSLGPTTGSNQPQHF
CDR3nt: TGTGCCAGCAGCCTCGGACCCACTACGGGAAGCAATCAGCCCCAGCATTTT

v_gene: TRBV30
abundance: NA
len: 12
j_gene: TRBJ2-1
d_gene: NA
CDR3aa: CAWSVPGDEQFF
CDR3nt: TGTGCCTGGAGTGTCCCCGGGGATGAGCAGTTCTTC

v_gene: TRBV14
abundance: NA
len: 16
j_gene: TRBJ2-7
d_gene: TRBD1
CDR3aa: CASSPVDRGLWDEQYF
CDR3nt: TGTGCCAGCAGCCCCGTAGACAGGGGGCTTTGGGACGAGCAGTACTTC

v_gene: TRBV7-8
abundance: NA
len: 16
j_gene: TRBJ2-5
d_gene: NA
CDR3aa: CASSMSLAGTQETQYF
CDR3nt: TGTGCCAGCAGCATGTCCTTGGCGGGGACCCAAGAGACCCAGTACTTC

v_gene: TRBV19
abundance: NA
len: 12
j_gene: TRBJ1-4
d_gene: NA
CDR3aa: CATLGVDEKLFF
CDR3nt: TGTGCCACCTTAGGGGTTGATGAAAAACTGTTTTTT

v_gene: TRBV19
abundance: few
len: 14
j_gene: TRBJ1-4
d_gene: NA
CDR3aa: CASSIRQSGEKLFF
CDR3nt: TGTGCCAGTAGTATTCGACAGTCGGGTGAAAAACTGTTTTTT

v_gene: TRBV19
abundance: NA
len: 15
j_gene: TRBJ2-1
d_gene: TRBD2
CDR3aa: CASRPMSGGDNEQFF
CDR3nt: TGTGCCAGTAGGCCTATGTCGGGAGGAGACAATGAGCAGTTCTTC

v_gene: TRBV30
abundance: NA
len: 15
j_gene: TRBJ1-2
d_gene: NA
CDR3aa: CAWSGLDRTNYGYTF
CDR3nt: TGTGCCTGGAGCGGCCTCGACAGGACGAACTATGGCTACACCTTC

v_gene: TRBV28
abundance: NA
len: 18
j_gene: TRBJ2-6
d_gene: NA
CDR3aa: CASRGGQGAAAGANVLTF
CDR3nt: TGTGCCAGCAGGGGGGGGCAGGGGGCCGCCGCTGGGGCCAACGTCCTGACTTTC

v_gene: TRBV7-8
abundance: few
len: 18
j_gene: TRBJ2-7
d_gene: TRBD2
CDR3aa: CASSLASSGRQDYYEQYF
CDR3nt: TGTGCCAGCAGCTTAGCGTCGAGCGGGAGGCAAGATTACTACGAGCAGTACTTC

v_gene: TRBV7-9
abundance: once
len: 14
j_gene: TRBJ2-1
d_gene: TRBD2
CDR3aa: CASSRDYSYNEQFF
CDR3nt: TGTGCCAGCAGCCGGGACTACTCCTACAATGAGCAGTTCTTC

v_gene: TRBV4-1
abundance: few
len: 16
j_gene: TRBJ2-1
d_gene: NA
CDR3aa: CASSHPDKGAYNEQFF
CDR3nt: TGCGCCAGCAGCCATCCAGACAAGGGGGCCTACAATGAGCAGTTCTTC

v_gene: TRBV16
abundance: NA
len: 15
j_gene: TRBJ1-2
d_gene: TRBD1
CDR3aa: CASSLTGGVFYGYTF
CDR3nt: TGTGCCAGCAGCCTGACAGGGGGAGTCTTCTATGGCTACACCTTC

v_gene: TRBV16
abundance: NA
len: 13
j_gene: TRBJ2-2
d_gene: NA
CDR3aa: CASNSGGSGELFF
CDR3nt: TGTGCCAGCAACTCTGGAGGCTCCGGGGAGCTGTTTTTT

v_gene: TRBV11-3
abundance: NA
len: 17
j_gene: TRBJ2-3
d_gene: NA
CDR3aa: CASSFYREGSSTDTQYF
CDR3nt: TGTGCCAGCAGCTTTTACAGGGAGGGCTCTTCGACAGATACGCAGTATTTT

v_gene: TRBV19
abundance: NA
len: 15
j_gene: TRBJ1-1
d_gene: TRBD1
CDR3aa: CATRPGTGMNTEAFF
CDR3nt: TGTGCCACCCGTCCCGGGACAGGCATGAACACTGAAGCTTTCTTT